This T cell receptor beta chain was identified in a study of cytomegalovirus exposure and HLA in healthy donors. The study, taken as a whole, reports: The study labeled around 160 TCR beta chains cytomegalovirus-associated.

Produced via immunoSEQ multiplex PCR; TCRdb's table is partial and in-frame only. The table includes around 160,000 clones, around four fifths detected once. In the case of this clone: Its cognate antigen is unknown.

This TCR was recovered from a man between 25 and 39 years old in good health and CMV-seropositive. Source material: PBMCs.

CDR3 DNA sequence: TGTGCCAGCAGGGCTGGGTCAGGGTCTGGGGCCAACGTCCTGACTTTC. It yields the protein CASRAGSGSGANVLTF. This chain links TRBV2 with TRBJ2-6, with D maybe TRBD1 (5 bases). The CDR3 consists of 16 residues. V was pared by 6 bases and J by 1 base, with 13 bases between. Germline V lookup: CDR1 SNHLY, CDR2 FYNNEI.